These T cell receptor beta chains were read from a single sample in a study of shared clonotypes between healthy human individuals. TCRdb's table, derived via immunoSEQ multiplex PCR, lists solely in-frame clones and lacks some. Here the sample spans roughly 1,100,000 clones, about three quarters being singletons. Source material: memory CD4+ T cells sorted from blood. The origin of the receptors is a man aged 18 to 30 in good health. Each CDR3 is given with its conserved first and last residue. A D gene is named only where the DNA matches it firmly. Size values are once, few and many counts, or a class for expanded clones, and some rows have none.

j_call d_call clone_size v_call cdr3_nt cdr3_aa
TRBJ2-3 - - TRBV2 TGTGCCAGCAGCCCGCTGCACGCTGGACAGTCGTCAGATACGCAGTATTTT CASSPLHAGQSSDTQYF
TRBJ2-2 - - TRBV6-5 TGTGCCAGCAGAACAGACTATGCCGGGGAGCTGTTTTTT CASRTDYAGELFF
TRBJ2-1 - - TRBV4-3 TGCGCCAGCAGCCAAGCGTTGGGGGCCGCGTACTACAATGAGCAGTTCTTC CASSQALGAAYYNEQFF
TRBJ2-7 TRBD2 few TRBV6-1 TGTGCCAGCAGGACCCAAGCGGGGGTGGCCTACGAGCAGTACTTC CASRTQAGVAYEQYF
TRBJ2-3 TRBD2 - TRBV19 TGTGCCAGTAGTATTCTCCCTAGCGGGGGGGGCACAGATACGCAGTATTTT CASSILPSGGGTDTQYF
TRBJ1-4 - once TRBV10-3 TGTGCCATCAGTGAGGTCCGTGAGGAAAAACTGTTTTTT CAISEVREEKLFF
TRBJ2-7 - - TRBV30 TGTGCCTGGAGGGAGACGAGGGGAGTCGACTACGAGCAGTACTTC CAWRETRGVDYEQYF
TRBJ2-1 - - TRBV7-9 TGTGCCAGCAGCTTAGCGCAGGGCAATGAGCAGTTCTTC CASSLAQGNEQFF
TRBJ2-1 TRBD1 - TRBV7-3 TGTGCCAGCAGCTTCGACAGGGATCATGAGCAGTTCTTC CASSFDRDHEQFF
TRBJ1-2 - - TRBV30 TGTGCCTGTAAGCGAACAGGGCTTGACGATTATGGCTACACCTTC CACKRTGLDDYGYTF
TRBJ2-4 TRBD2 - TRBV30 TGTGCCGGGACTAGCGGAAACATTCAGTACTTC CAGTSGNIQYF
TRBJ1-4 - - TRBV28 TGTGCCAGCAGTTTAGCGCTCGGCAGGGGAGTTGCAACTAATGAAAAACTGTTTTTT CASSLALGRGVATNEKLFF
TRBJ2-7 TRBD2 - TRBV7-2 TGTGCCAGCAGCGCGGCGGGGGGCAGATCCTACGAGCAGTACTTC CASSAAGGRSYEQYF
TRBJ2-3 - few TRBV2 TGTGCCAGCAGGACCCTAACAGATACGCAGTATTTT CASRTLTDTQYF
TRBJ1-2 - few TRBV6-5 TGTGCCAGCGCGAGGGAGGGTGGCTACACCTTC CASAREGGYTF
TRBJ1-1 - once TRBV6-5 TGTGCCAGCAGCAATACAATTGAAGCTTTCTTT CASSNTIEAFF
TRBJ1-5 - once TRBV30 TGTGCCTGGTCTCAGGGTGAGGGCAATCAGCCCCAGCATTTT CAWSQGEGNQPQHF
TRBJ2-7 - - TRBV28 TGTGCCAGCAGTTTATCGGGGTTTGAGCACGAGCAGTACTTC CASSLSGFEHEQYF
TRBJ2-2 - few TRBV11-2 TGTGCCAGCAGCATAGAACCGGGGTCGAACACCGGGGAGCTGTTTTTT CASSIEPGSNTGELFF
TRBJ2-7 - many TRBV19 TGTGCCAGTAAGTTCGAACAGCACTCCTACGAGCAGTACTTC CASKFEQHSYEQYF
TRBJ1-3 - once TRBV10-3 TGTGCCATCAGTGAGTCGGTCTTCTCTGGAAACACCATATATTTT CAISESVFSGNTIYF
TRBJ2-3 - once TRBV7-2 TGTGCCAGCAGCTTCGACGTCACGGCGGGTACGCAGTATTTT CASSFDVTAGTQYF
TRBJ1-2 - - TRBV5-4 TGTGCCAGCAGCCCCCCCGAGTCAGGGTTCGGAAGCTACACCTTC CASSPPESGFGSYTF
TRBJ1-6 - - TRBV27 TGTGCCAGCAGTTTCAGTGACAGAAATTCACCCCTCCACTTT CASSFSDRNSPLHF
TRBJ2-1 - - TRBV2 TGTGCCAGCAGTGAAGACAGAGCCTCCTACAATGAGCAGTTCTTC CASSEDRASYNEQFF
TRBJ1-3 - - TRBV19 TGTGCCAGTAGTATGCTGGGACCGTTTAGCTCTGGAAACACCATATATTTT CASSMLGPFSSGNTIYF
TRBJ2-5 - - TRBV5-1 TGCGCCAGCAGCTTGAGCCAAGAGACCCAGTACTTC CASSLSQETQYF
TRBJ2-1 - - TRBV5-1 TGCGCCAGCAGCTTGTCAAGGGCGGAGCAGTTCTTC CASSLSRAEQFF
TRBJ2-2 - - TRBV7-3 TGTGCCAGCAGCTTAAATGCACAGACCACCGGGGAGCTGTTTTTT CASSLNAQTTGELFF
TRBJ1-6 - - TRBV5-1 TGCGCCAGCAGCTTGGAGGGAGTATCGAATTCACCCCTCCACTTT CASSLEGVSNSPLHF
TRBJ2-5 - - TRBV7-2 TGTGCCAGCAGCTTAGGGTGGGGACTAGAGACCCAGTACTTC CASSLGWGLETQYF
TRBJ2-2 - - TRBV5-6 TGTGCCAGCAGCTTGGCACAGGGAAACACCGGGGAGCTGTTTTTT CASSLAQGNTGELFF
TRBJ1-2 TRBD1 - TRBV5-1 TGCGCCAGCAGCCTGACAGGGGAACACTATGGCTACACCTTC CASSLTGEHYGYTF
TRBJ2-5 TRBD2 - TRBV2 TGTGCCAGCAGGGACGGGGGGGCCCTTCAAGAGACCCAGTACTTC CASRDGGALQETQYF
TRBJ1-2 TRBD1 - TRBV5-1 TGCGCCAGCAGCGAAGACAGGGCGAACTATGGCTACACCTTC CASSEDRANYGYTF
TRBJ1-1 - - TRBV2 TGTGCCATCGGGACGGCTCTGAGCACTGAAGCTTTCTTT CAIGTALSTEAFF
TRBJ1-2 - - TRBV30 TGTGCCTGGATGGGGCCTAACTATGGCTACACCTTC CAWMGPNYGYTF
TRBJ1-6 TRBD1 once TRBV30 TGTGCCTGGCAGGGGGCGCATAATTCACCCCTCCACTTT CAWQGAHNSPLHF
TRBJ1-1 TRBD1 once TRBV9 TGTGCCAGCAGCCAGGGACAGGCCCCGAACACTGAAGCTTTCTTT CASSQGQAPNTEAFF
TRBJ1-2 TRBD1 - TRBV7-2 TGTGCCAGCAGTCTAGACAGGGGTCCCTATGGCTACACCTTC CASSLDRGPYGYTF
TRBJ2-7 - - TRBV6-5 TGTGCCAGCAGGTCGAGGGAGAGCTCCTACGAGCAGTACTTC CASRSRESSYEQYF
TRBJ1-6 - few TRBV7-2 TGTGCCAGCAGCTTAGGCGGGACGGGGAATTCACCCCTCCACTTT CASSLGGTGNSPLHF
TRBJ2-4 - few TRBV20-1 TGCAGTCTTTATGCCAAAAACATTCAGTACTTC CSLYAKNIQYF
TRBJ2-3 - - TRBV5-6 TGTGCCAGCAGCTTTCGGGTGAGCCTCACAGATACGCAGTATTTT CASSFRVSLTDTQYF
TRBJ1-6 TRBD1 - TRBV4-1 TGCGCCAGCAGCCCGGGACAGCCCTATAATTCACCCCTCCACTTT CASSPGQPYNSPLHF
TRBJ2-3 TRBD2 - TRBV11-2 TGTGCCAGCAGCTTAGGCGGGGGGAGCACAGATACGCAGTATTTT CASSLGGGSTDTQYF
TRBJ2-7 - - TRBV2 TGTGCCAGCAGGAGCGGTCCCTACGAGCAGTACTTC CASRSGPYEQYF
TRBJ2-5 - few TRBV5-1 TGCGCCAGCAGCTTGGATTTCGGGACGGCGCCCCAGACCCAGTACTTC CASSLDFGTAPQTQYF
TRBJ2-1 TRBD2 - TRBV27 TGTGCCAGCAGTTTAAGGCTAGCGGGAGGTGGTGAGCAGTTCTTC CASSLRLAGGGEQFF
TRBJ2-7 - once TRBV6-1 TGTGCCAGCAGTGAAAGGCAGGGCGGGTACGAGCAGTACTTC CASSERQGGYEQYF
TRBJ2-3 - - TRBV25-1 TGTGCCAGCAGTGAGCCGGGACTTCGCACAGATACGCAGTATTTT CASSEPGLRTDTQYF
TRBJ1-1 - - TRBV5-5 TGTGCCACTACAAGGGGGGGCACACTTATGAACACTGAAGCTTTCTTT CATTRGGTLMNTEAFF
TRBJ2-1 TRBD1 few TRBV6-1 TGTGCCAGCAGGGGGAGACAGGGGCCGGTTGAGCAGTTCTTC CASRGRQGPVEQFF
TRBJ2-3 - - TRBV5-1 TGCGCCAGCAGCCCGAGCGTAGGGGATACGCAGTATTTT CASSPSVGDTQYF
TRBJ2-1 TRBD2 - TRBV10-1 TGCGCCAGCAGTGACCCCTCGGCGGGGGTAGTAGGGGCACGTGGCTACAATGAGCAGTTCTTC CASSDPSAGVVGARGYNEQFF
TRBJ1-6 - once TRBV6-1 TGTGCCAGCAGTGGGACAGTCGTAAATTCACCCCTCCACTTT CASSGTVVNSPLHF
TRBJ2-3 TRBD2 - TRBV30 TGTGCCTCCAGGACTAGCGGCAAGGATACGCAGTATTTT CASRTSGKDTQYF